Listed here are 7 T cell receptor beta chains from one sample, sequenced in a study of T cell repertoires in cytomegalovirus infection (dated by TCRdb to between 2018 and 2021). The instrument given in TCRdb is Illumina HiSeq 1500. Using fastp at Q25 and MiXCR, TCRdb reprocessed the public reads and kept productive beta chains. A single entry per CDR3 protein holds the most common genes and DNA from its merged rows. The sample contains 350,000 to 550,000 distinct CDR3 sequences, approximately 31% of them found a single time. Jointly, the top ten make up around 15% of the sample. Sequenced material: PBMCs. These TCRs come from a human donor in good health (CMV status not recorded). Some clones in this sample may be carry-over from other donors' samples.

Only a few counts were recorded for this clonotype. The rearrangement joins TRBV11-2 to TRBJ2-6; D may be TRBD1 (6 bases). The CDR3 spans 17 residues. Between the trimmed V and J ends, which lost 0 bases and 0 bases, there was a span of 9 bases. Germline V gene data show CDR1 as SGHAT and CDR2 as FQNNGV. The CDR3 loop reads CASSLDVRGSGANVLTF. The CDR3 nucleotides are TGTGCCAGCAGCTTAGACGTCAGGGGCTCTGGGGCCAACGTCCTGACTTTC.

The chain combines TRBV20-1 with TRBJ2-1; weak D call: TRBD2 (5 bases). The germline CDR1 and CDR2 sequences are DFQATT and SNEGSKA (reference sequence). This CDR3 spans 16 amino acids. Trimming removed 0 bases at V and 6 bases at J, with 18 bases between. The CDR3 here is CSAREAGGLWGNEQFF. The CDR3 coding sequence is TGCAGTGCTAGAGAGGCAGGAGGTCTCTGGGGCAATGAGCAGTTCTTC.

This CDR3 reads CASTLTQGVKETQYF. The CDR3 nucleotides are TGTGCCAGCACCCTTACCCAGGGTGTGAAAGAGACCCAGTACTTC. The chain uses TRBV6-5 and TRBJ2-5, with a possible D match to TRBD1 (5 bases). The CDR3 runs 15 residues. V was trimmed by 7 bases and J by 3 bases, leaving 18 bases between them. Germline V gene sequence: CDR1 MNHEY, CDR2 SVGAGI.

V is TRBV20-1 and J is TRBJ1-1; 7 bases are shared with TRBD1. The V and J ends lost 2 bases and 1 base, in that order; junction bases with no gene match: 1. The germline V gene has CDR1 DFQATT and CDR2 SNEGSKA (reference sequence). CDR3 length: 13 residues. CDR3 in amino acids: CSARTGANTEAFF. The CDR3 DNA follows: TGCAGTGCTAGAACAGGGGCGAACACTGAAGCTTTCTTT.

Notes on this clonotype: This may stem from a read error, because a much larger clone lies one nucleotide away. This chain links TRBV7-2 with TRBJ1-3; a weak D match, TRBD1 (5 bases). Germline values: CDR1 SGHTA, CDR2 FQGNSA. Trimming pared 8 bases from V and 5 bases from J, leaving 13 bases between. The CDR3 sequence is 13 residues long. This CDR3 is CASEWDLRNTIYF. The CDR3 nucleotides are TGTGCCAGCGAGTGGGACCTGAGAAACACCATATATTTT.

This clonotype was counted at least ten times. This rearrangement joins TRBV12-3 or TRBV12-4 to TRBJ1-6, with D hard to call. The CDR3 sequence is 12 residues long. Trimming took 5 bases from V and 10 from J, leaving 9 bases between them. For the CDR3, the DNA is TGTGCCAGCAGTGCGGGGAACTCACCCCTCCACTTT. Protein sequence: CASSAGNSPLHF.

On this clonotype: One end of the junction does not line up with germline, which may come from a read error. This chain connects TRBV5-6 to TRBJ2-6; TRBD1 matches at 8 bases. Per the germline V gene, CDR1 is SGHDT and CDR2 is YYEEEE. The CDR3 spans 17 residues. In DNA form, the CDR3 reads TGTGCCAGCGTAATCACAGGGGGGAACTCTGGGGACAACGTCCTGACTTTC. Translation gives CASVITGGNSGDNVLTF.